The next 8 T cell receptor beta chains were all read from a single sample in a study of post-analysis software for immune sequencing data. Their target antigens are unknown. cDNA libraries for TCR beta contained unique molecular identifiers. TCRdb itself ran the PCR reads through MiXCR, one entry per CDR3 protein. Of hundreds of thousands of distinct CDR3 sequences detected, just under 30% appear once; the ten largest clones hold roughly 0.54%. Study-level findings and limits: The study found TRBV5-6, TRBV5-1 and TRBV20-1 among 5 or 6 TRBV segments more frequent in patients than controls.

Sequenced input: blood. These TCRs come from a girl under 18 with multiple sclerosis.

V and J are TRBV20-1 and TRBJ2-7; D gene uncertain. Deletions cut 3 bases from V and 3 bases from J, with 12 bases between. CDR1 and CDR2 from the germline V gene are DFQATT and SNEGSKA (reference sequence). The CDR3 spans 13 residues. This chain's CDR3 is CSASRPAVYEQYF. For the CDR3, the DNA is TGCAGTGCTAGCAGGCCGGCGGTCTACGAGCAGTACTTC.

This clonotype turned up a few times. The genes are TRBV20-1 and TRBJ2-6; D is perhaps TRBD1 (6 bases). The germline V and J ends were trimmed by 6 bases and 4 bases, with 10 bases remaining between them. The CDR3 is 13 amino acids. Germline V CDR1 and CDR2: DFQATT, SNEGSKA (reference sequence). The CDR3 sequence is CSATGRGANVLTF. Here the CDR3 DNA reads TGCAGTGCCACAGGGAGAGGGGCCAACGTCCTGACTTTC.

V usage is TRBV7-2 and J usage is TRBJ1-5; D is perhaps TRBD1 (6 bases). Trimming shortened V by 2 bases and J by 4 bases, and 15 bases separated the two germline ends. The CDR3 totals 16 residues. The germline V gene encodes CDR1 SGHTA and CDR2 FQGNSA. This chain's CDR3 is CASSLNRAGANQPQHF. DNA of the CDR3: TGTGCCAGCAGCTTAAACAGGGCAGGCGCGAATCAGCCCCAGCATTTT.

This clonotype was picked up a small number of times. This chain links TRBV2 with TRBJ2-5; a weak D match, TRBD1 (6 bases). V was pared by 9 bases and J by 3 bases, with 14 bases between. This CDR3 spans 13 amino acids. CDR1 and CDR2 from the germline V gene are SNHLY and FYNNEI. In nucleotides, the CDR3 is TGTGCCAGTTGCTGGGCAGGGGAAGAGACCCAGTACTTC. This gives the protein CASCWAGEETQYF. Combining the CDR3 with reference TRBV2 and TRBJ2-5 gives the whole variable domain EPEVTQTPSHQVTQMGQEVILRCVPISNHLYFYWYRQILGQKVEFLVSFYNNEISEKSEIFDDQFSVERPDGSNFTLKIRSTKLEDSAMYFCASCWAGEETQYFGPGTRLLVL.

The rearrangement joins TRBV28 to TRBJ2-7; weak D call: TRBD2 (5 bases). CDR3 length: 14 amino acids. Germline V CDR1 and CDR2: MDHEN, SYDVKM. Between the trimmed V and J ends, which lost 3 bases and 5 bases, there was a span of 14 bases. The CDR3 spells CASSFSMAGDEQYF. DNA for the CDR3: TGTGCCAGCAGTTTTTCCATGGCGGGCGACGAGCAGTACTTC. The full variable domain, in which reference TRBV28 and TRBJ2-7 provide the parts outside the CDR3, is DVKVTQSSRYLVKRTGEKVFLECVQDMDHENMFWYRQDPGLGLRLIYFSYDVKMKEKGDIPEGYSVSREKKERFSLILESASTNQTSMYLCASSFSMAGDEQYFGPGTRLTVT.

The chain recombines TRBV28 with TRBJ1-2, with a tentative D call TRBD1 (5 bases). V gave up 3 bases and J gave up 4 bases, with 15 bases separating them. The germline CDR1 and CDR2 sequences are MDHEN and SYDVKM. The CDR3 is 15 residues long. The CDR3 nucleotides are TGTGCCAGCAGTTTTGCCGACAGACCTAGCTATGGCTACACCTTC. Translation gives CASSFADRPSYGYTF.

This clonotype appeared a few times. The rearrangement links TRBV6-6 to TRBJ1-5; a weak D match, TRBD1 (6 bases). The CDR3 runs 17 residues. Trimming took off 7 bases at V and 5 bases at J, with 24 bases between the two ends. CDR1 MNHNY and CDR2 SVGAGI come from the germline V gene (reference sequence). The CDR3 here is CASNPSTGSFYHQPQHF. The CDR3 DNA reads as TGTGCCAGCAATCCATCCACAGGGTCTTTTTACCATCAGCCCCAGCATTTT.

CDR3 in DNA: TGTGCCAGTAGTATCCAAATTGGACAGGGGGCTGCCCCCTCTGGGGCCAACGTCCTGACTTTC. Its translation is CASSIQIGQGAAPSGANVLTF. The chain has TRBV19 and TRBJ2-6, with 11 bases identical to TRBD1. The CDR3 loop spans 21 amino acids. Per germline, CDR1 LNHDA and CDR2 SQIVND (reference sequence). V lost 3 bases and J lost 0; bases outside the gene matches: 13.